This entry is about one T cell receptor (beta chain). Its antigen target is currently unknown. No qualities accompany the bases; no much larger clone lies one base away. What the time point label conveys for this sample: after neoadjuvant nivolumab, at surgical resection. Patients had been newly diagnosed with stage II-IVA oral cavity squamous cell carcinoma, and no prior systemic or radiation treatment had been given to the patients. The cohort was composed of patients with HPV-negative, locally advanced oral cavity squamous cell carcinoma. No culture maintenance or expansion was done, as the peripheral blood mononuclear cells went straight to analysis. The samples were obtained from a longitudinal correlative study of a single-arm phase II trial testing neoadjuvant nivolumab in oral cavity squamous cell carcinoma. Genomic DNA-based TCRbeta sequencing was performed on subject-matched pre- and post-treatment PBMCs and tumors from three responders and three non-responders. Peripheral blood mononuclear cells were collected before nivolumab treatment and again after treatment, at the time of surgery. Genomic DNA was isolated from PBMCs using the Maxwell RSC DNA from Cells kit.

The sample is drawn from a study of neoadjuvant anti-PD-1 for oral cavity cancer (dated by TCRdb to the early 2020s). At the level of the whole study: Three to four biweekly doses of nivolumab at 3 mg/kg were mostly administered to patients before curative-intent surgical resection. For patients who did not progress, a fourth nivolumab dose was given around day 43, followed by definitive surgical resection on days 50-56. Under RECIST 1.1, patients with complete response, partial response or stable disease were classed as responders, and patients with progression were classed as non-responders. There were 12 patients in the parent correlative cohort, and the response rate was 33%.

For deep sequencing, each PBMC sample was run in six replicates, with libraries mostly built from approximately 0.45 ug of input genomic DNA. The immunoSEQ hsTCRbeta kit was used to prepare TCRbeta libraries according to the manufacturer's instructions. The completed libraries were mixed into a single pool at 3 nM, then sequenced with an Illumina NovaSeq 6000 S4 flow cell. The paper's processing steps were these. Raw data preprocessing and quality control were performed with the immunoSEQ Analyzer. The analysis was restricted to productive rearrangements, with each unique CDR3 amino acid sequence defining a clonotype. Repertoire clonality was estimated as the Gini-Simpson index, computed with the R package tcR. Student's t test was used to compare Gini indices, while Pearson correlation assessed associations with tumor size change. TCRdb re-hosts the immuneACCESS table, in-frame sequences only. Its copies lack some clones; in the studies checked, an unresolved V gene accounts for under half of them, and the cause for the rest is not known. The V and J calls and clone size come from that table; D and trimming were worked out from the DNA. The sample table shows about 32,000 clones, and roughly 79% are seen once. Almost 3.5% of the sample rests with the top ten.

Results and caveats for the whole study, not just this receptor: After neoadjuvant nivolumab, significantly higher T cell clonality (Gini index) was found within PBMCs in non-responders than in responders. Higher pretreatment blood Treg/Th17 ratios correlated with both higher pretreatment blood TCRbeta clonality and lower post-treatment tumor TCRbeta clonality. Only a few patients per response group were included in the TCR analyses, and larger cohorts for validation were called for by the authors.

This TCR came from a person aged 35-79 years with oral cavity squamous cell carcinoma. Sample: PBMCs, taken after nivolumab (anti-PD-1) treatment.

CDR3 reads: CASSPFWVATQETQYF. The DNA reads as follows: TGTGCCAGCAGCCCCTTCTGGGTAGCCACCCAAGAGACCCAGTACTTC. The V gene is TRBV11-2 and the J gene is TRBJ2-5, with no D gene named confidently. Per the germline V gene, SGHAT is the CDR1 and FQNNGV is the CDR2. V is pared back by 5 bases and J by 1 base, with 17 bases lying between the germline termini. The CDR3 measures 16 amino acids from cysteine to phenylalanine. Only CDR3 DNA remains: 48 bases, in frame from the first base.